This T cell receptor beta chain stems from a study of metastatic and nonmetastatic thyroid tumors. In the authors' methods: Across clinicopathological groups, CDR3 differences served as the basis for building a distant-metastasis classifier for papillary thyroid cancer. With MiXCR, TCRdb reprocessed the PCR reads. TCRdb, not the original authors, processed these V and J calls. This sample has 45,000 or so clones, with roughly 15% found just once. Study-wide results and limits: A significant increase in TCR beta diversity was reportedly seen in malignant thyroid tumors relative to benign nodules, in blood and tumor.

No patient had received any treatment before thyroid surgery. This clone was seen repeatedly, ten times or more. Its matching antigen is unknown. Sequencing was carried out using blood. The TCR comes from a female donor with papillary thyroid cancer or a benign thyroid nodule (not recorded which). Some clones in this sample may be carry-over from other donors' samples.

CDR3 nucleotides: TGTGCCAGCAGCTTGATTAGAGAGAACTATGGCTACACCTTC. Translation gives CASSLIRENYGYTF. The genes are TRBV5-5 and TRBJ1-2, with D unclear. The CDR3 consists of 14 residues. Trimming took off 1 base at V and 2 bases at J, with 9 bases between the two ends. Germline V gives CDR1 SGHKS, CDR2 YYEKEE (reference sequence).